The 3 T cell receptor beta chains below all came from one sample that was sequenced in a study of cytomegalovirus exposure and HLA in healthy donors. Primers for the PCR totalled 60 Vbeta and 13 Jbeta. The method was immunoSEQ multiplex PCR; TCRdb's version includes in-frame clones alone and lacks a portion of them. The data contain some 87,000 clones, more than 60% of them seen just once; the ten biggest clones take up 5.9%. Sequenced input: PBMCs. The receptors shown here come from a man aged 18 to 29 in good health and CMV-seropositive.

This clone was observed a handful of times. V usage is TRBV2 and J usage is TRBJ2-3, with 12 bases that match TRBD1. The V gene end was trimmed by 8 bases and the J gene end by 2 bases; junction bases not matched to a gene: 11. This CDR3 spans 17 amino acids. Germline assignment: CDR1 SNHLY and CDR2 FYNNEI. The CDR3 nucleotides read TGTGCCAGCTCGCCGGGACAGGGGGCGCGGACCACAGATACGCAGTATTTT. This gives the protein CASSPGQGARTTDTQYF.

This chain connects TRBV6-1 to TRBJ1-2, with D perhaps matching TRBD1 (6 bases). The V gene lost 6 bases and the J gene lost 6 bases, with 14 bases spanning the gap. The CDR3 runs 13 residues. CDR1 is MNHNS and CDR2 is SASEGT in the germline V gene. CDR3 sequence reads: CASSHNPGDGYTF. The CDR3 DNA reads TGTGCCAGCAGCCACAACCCAGGGGATGGCTACACCTTC.

This clone occurred a few times. J is TRBJ1-5 and V is TRBV6-5; D remains ambiguous. The CDR3 runs to 14 residues. Germline CDR1 is MNHEY and CDR2 is SVGAGI. V lost 3 bases, J lost 1 base, and 7 bases lay in between. The CDR3 DNA reads TGTGCCAGCAGTTATATCCAGAGCAATCAGCCCCAGCATTTT. As protein: CASSYIQSNQPQHF.